Below, 2 T cell receptor beta chains from the same sample are listed, as sequenced in a study of T cell responses to AZD1222 COVID-19 vaccine. Repertoires were generated with immunoSEQ multiplex PCR, while TCRdb's copy carries only in-frame clones and drops some. The sample consists of more than 85,000 clones, about 85% of them appearing once. The sample was peripheral blood, taken on day 0 of AZD1222 vaccination. Source of these receptors: an adult in good health.

The J gene is TRBJ1-1, the V gene TRBV6-6, with D perhaps matching TRBD1 (5 bases). The V and J ends lost 6 bases and 2 bases respectively, with 13 bases between them. CDR3 length equals 14 residues. CDR1 is MNHNY and CDR2 is SVGAGI in the germline V gene (reference sequence). The CDR3 sequence is CASSPGGVNTEAFF. The CDR3 coding sequence is TGTGCCAGCAGCCCCGGGGGAGTAAACACTGAAGCTTTCTTT.

The chain has TRBV6-6 and TRBJ2-7; TRBD1 agrees at 8 bases. This CDR3 is built from 14 residues. With V trimmed by 6 bases and J by 3 bases, 7 bases remained unmatched. Per the germline V gene, CDR1 is MNHNY and CDR2 is SVGAGI (reference sequence). For the CDR3, the DNA is TGTGCCAGCAGCCGGGGACAGGCGGGCTACGAGCAGTACTTC. Translating gives CASSRGQAGYEQYF.